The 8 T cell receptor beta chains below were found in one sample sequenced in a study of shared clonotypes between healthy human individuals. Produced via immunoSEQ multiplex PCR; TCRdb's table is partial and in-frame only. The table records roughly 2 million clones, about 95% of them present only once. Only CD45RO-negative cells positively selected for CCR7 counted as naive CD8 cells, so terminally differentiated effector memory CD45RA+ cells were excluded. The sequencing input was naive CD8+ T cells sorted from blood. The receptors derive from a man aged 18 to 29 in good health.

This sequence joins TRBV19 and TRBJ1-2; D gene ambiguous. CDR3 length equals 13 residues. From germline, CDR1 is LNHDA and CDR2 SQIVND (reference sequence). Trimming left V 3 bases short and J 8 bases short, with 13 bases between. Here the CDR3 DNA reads TGTGCCAGTAGTATTAACGAGGGCGGCGGCTACACCTTC. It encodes CASSINEGGGYTF.

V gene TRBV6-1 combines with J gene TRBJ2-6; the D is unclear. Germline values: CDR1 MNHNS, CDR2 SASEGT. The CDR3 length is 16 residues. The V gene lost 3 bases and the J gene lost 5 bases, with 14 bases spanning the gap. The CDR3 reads CASSEGFAFWANVLTF. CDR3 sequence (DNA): TGTGCCAGCAGTGAGGGTTTCGCTTTCTGGGCCAACGTCCTGACTTTC.

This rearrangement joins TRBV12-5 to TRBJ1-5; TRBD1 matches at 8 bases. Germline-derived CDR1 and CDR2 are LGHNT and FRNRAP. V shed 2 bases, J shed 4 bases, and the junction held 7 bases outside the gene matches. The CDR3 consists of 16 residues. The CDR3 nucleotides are TGTGCTAGTGGTTTGACCCTGGACAGGGCTAATCAGCCCCAGCATTTT. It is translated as CASGLTLDRANQPQHF.

CDR3 nucleotide sequence: TGTGCCACCAGCAGAGAAGGGCCATTAGGATACGAGCAGTACTTC. Its translation: CATSREGPLGYEQYF. This rearrangement joins TRBV15 to TRBJ2-7, with D unresolved. The germline V and J ends were trimmed by 0 bases and 4 bases, with 13 bases remaining between them. Per the germline V gene, CDR1 is LNHNV and CDR2 is YYDKDF (reference sequence). The CDR3 length is 15 residues.

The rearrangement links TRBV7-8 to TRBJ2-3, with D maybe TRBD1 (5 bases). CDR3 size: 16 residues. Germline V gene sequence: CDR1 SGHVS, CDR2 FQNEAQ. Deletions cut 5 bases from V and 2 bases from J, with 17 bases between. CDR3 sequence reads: CASSPWGTEYTDTQYF. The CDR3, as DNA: TGTGCCAGCAGCCCCTGGGGCACCGAATACACAGATACGCAGTATTTT.

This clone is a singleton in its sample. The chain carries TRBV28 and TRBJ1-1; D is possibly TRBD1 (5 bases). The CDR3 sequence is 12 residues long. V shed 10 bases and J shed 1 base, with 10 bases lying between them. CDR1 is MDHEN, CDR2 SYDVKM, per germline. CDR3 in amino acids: CATLTGNTEAFF. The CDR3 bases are TGTGCCACTCTTACAGGGAACACTGAAGCTTTCTTT.

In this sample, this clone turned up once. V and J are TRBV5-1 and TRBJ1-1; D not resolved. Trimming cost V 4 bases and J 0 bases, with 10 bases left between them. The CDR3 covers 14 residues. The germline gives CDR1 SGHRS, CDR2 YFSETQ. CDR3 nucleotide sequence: TGCGCCAGCAGCCCGGACCCGGTGAACACTGAAGCTTTCTTT. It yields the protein CASSPDPVNTEAFF.

The CDR3 coding sequence is TGTGCCAGCTCACCACCCACGGGGTTCCCCTACGAGCAGTACTTC. This gives the protein CASSPPTGFPYEQYF. The chain has TRBV18 and TRBJ2-7; tentative D call: TRBD2 (5 bases). Trimming took 0 bases from V and 2 from J, leaving 11 bases between them. The germline CDR1 and CDR2 sequences are KGHSH and LQKENI. CDR3 length: 15 residues.